These 20 T cell receptor beta chains originate from one sample sequenced in a study of radiation and T cells in renal cell carcinoma. Using immunoSEQ multiplex PCR, the repertoire was profiled, and TCRdb retains in-frame clones only, with some absent. The repertoire holds approximately 94,000 clones, with 82% as singletons. Regarding time point: baseline pretreatment blood. The treatment: 15 Gy SBRT to primary tumor, nephrectomy 4 weeks later. Sequences were derived from blood, sampled from a patient whose treatment included radiotherapy and nephrectomy. The receptors were sampled from a man in his sixties with renal cell carcinoma.

The table lists this clone with a few counts. The chain uses TRBV29-1 and TRBJ1-1; the match to TRBD1 covers 10 bases. V was clipped by 6 bases and J by 5 bases; unmatched bases: 9. Germline CDR1 is SQVTM and CDR2 is ANQGSEA. The CDR3 loop spans 14 amino acids. CDR3: CSVGPTGGGTEAFF. The CDR3 DNA sequence: TGCAGCGTCGGACCGACAGGGGGCGGAACTGAAGCTTTCTTT.

The rearrangement joins TRBV5-4 to TRBJ1-1; possibly TRBD1 for D (6 bases). V was trimmed by 4 bases and J by 0 bases, leaving 13 bases between them. The CDR3 is made up of 15 amino acids. Per the germline V gene, CDR1 is SGHNT and CDR2 is YYREEE (reference sequence). CDR3 DNA: TGTGCCAGCAGCCCCGGGTCAGGGGTGAACACTGAAGCTTTCTTT. It translates to CASSPGSGVNTEAFF.

The gene calls are TRBV27 and TRBJ2-7, with 8 bases identical to TRBD2. The CDR3 covers 16 residues. Germline V gene sequence: CDR1 MNHEY, CDR2 SMNVEV (reference sequence). The trim removed 5 bases at V and 2 bases at J, leaving 11 bases unmatched. The CDR3 coding sequence is TGTGCCAGCAGTCATTCCTGGGGACTAGGTACCTACGAGCAGTACTTC. Translation gives CASSHSWGLGTYEQYF.

This chain links TRBV6-1 with TRBJ2-1; D remains unclear. The V end lost 5 bases, the J end lost 1 base, and 12 bases lay between the germline ends. This CDR3 contains 15 residues. CDR1 is MNHNS and CDR2 is SASEGT in the germline V gene. The DNA for the CDR3 is TGTGCCAGCAGTTGGGCCCCCATGTCCTACAATGAGCAGTTCTTC. Encoded protein: CASSWAPMSYNEQFF.

This clone was observed many times. The gene calls are TRBV29-1 and TRBJ1-1; TRBD1 agrees at 9 bases. V shed 7 bases and J 0 bases; nucleotides not matched to a gene: 0. The CDR3 is 12 amino acids. Germline lookup yields CDR1 SQVTM and CDR2 ANQGSEA. DNA for the CDR3: TGCAGCGGGACAGGGGTGAACACTGAAGCTTTCTTT. Residues: CSGTGVNTEAFF.

V is TRBV29-1 and J is TRBJ1-1, with D hard to call. Deletions cut 1 base from V and 4 bases from J, with 16 bases between. The CDR3 runs 15 residues. CDR1 is SQVTM and CDR2 is ANQGSEA in the germline V gene. The CDR3 region is CSVEVAGLGSTEAFF. The CDR3 coding sequence is TGCAGCGTTGAAGTAGCGGGCTTGGGCTCCACTGAAGCTTTCTTT.

This chain links TRBV4-2 with TRBJ2-1, with D unclear. Trimming took off 0 bases at V and 9 bases at J, with 18 bases between the two ends. Germline V gene data show CDR1 as LGHNA and CDR2 as YNFKEQ. The CDR3 consists of 16 residues. In DNA form, the CDR3 reads TGTGCCAGCAGCCAAGAAATGGCACGAACCGCCGGTGAGCAGTTCTTC. Translation: CASSQEMARTAGEQFF.

This chain links TRBV19 with TRBJ1-1; D ambiguous. CDR1 and CDR2 from the germline V gene are LNHDA and SQIVND (reference sequence). The CDR3 covers 13 residues. Trimming cost V 4 bases and J 1 base, with 7 bases left between them. The CDR3 sequence: CASSTIANTEAFF. The CDR3 nucleotides read TGTGCCAGTAGTACCATAGCGAACACTGAAGCTTTCTTT.

This clone was detected a few times. V and J are TRBV7-6 and TRBJ2-3; 10 bases fit TRBD2. Germline CDR1 and CDR2: SGHVS and FNYEAQ. The CDR3 runs to 17 residues. Trimming at V came to 1 base and at J to 2 bases, leaving 6 bases not matched to a gene. The CDR3 DNA reads as TGTGCCAGCAGCTTAGGGGTAGCGGGAGGATACACAGATACGCAGTATTTT. This translates into CASSLGVAGGYTDTQYF.

The chain employs TRBV10-3 and TRBJ2-5; D gene unclear. CDR1 and CDR2 from the germline V gene are ENHRY and SYGVKD. This CDR3 is built from 11 residues. V lost 10 bases, J lost 4 bases, and 10 bases lay in between. For the CDR3, the DNA is TGTGCCACCGGCGGCGTAGAGACCCAGTACTTC. This sequence encodes CATGGVETQYF.

This chain connects TRBV2 to TRBJ2-1, with 12 positions matching TRBD1. Germline-derived CDR1 and CDR2 are SNHLY and FYNNEI. J gave up 7 bases and V 6 bases, and 7 bases lay outside the gene matches. This CDR3 spans 15 amino acids. CDR3 residues: CASRAGTGGMNEQFF. CDR3 nucleotides: TGTGCCAGCAGAGCCGGGACAGGGGGCATGAATGAGCAGTTCTTC.

This chain uses TRBV11-2 with TRBJ1-5; 10 bases agree with TRBD1. Germline CDR1 and CDR2: SGHAT and FQNNGV. After removal of 1 base from V and 5 bases from J, the junction contained 5 bases not matched to a gene. CDR3 length equals 16 residues. CDR3 DNA sequence: TGTGCCAGCAGCTTAGGGATTGACAGGGGGCATCAGCCCCAGCATTTT. This sequence encodes CASSLGIDRGHQPQHF.

The genes are TRBV4-2 and TRBJ2-1; TRBD2 aligns across 8 bases. Germline V gene sequence: CDR1 LGHNA, CDR2 YNFKEQ. The CDR3 has 16 residues. The V gene end was trimmed by 1 base and the J gene end by 3 bases; junction bases not matched to a gene: 5. This CDR3 is CASSQGSGGYYNEQFF. CDR3 DNA sequence: TGTGCCAGCAGCCAAGGGAGCGGGGGCTACTACAATGAGCAGTTCTTC.

The rearrangement uses TRBV7-9 and TRBJ1-1, with D possibly being TRBD1 (5 bases). CDR3 length: 15 amino acids. Trimming took 2 bases from V and 3 from J, leaving 13 bases between them. The germline V gene encodes CDR1 SEHNR and CDR2 FQNEAQ (reference sequence). The CDR3 bases are TGTGCCAGCAGCTTAATGTTGGGGGACCACACTGAAGCTTTCTTT. Protein product: CASSLMLGDHTEAFF.

A single count supports this clone. The chain is built from TRBV6-4 and TRBJ2-2; no firm D call. This CDR3 is built from 14 residues. The V and J ends lost 0 bases and 4 bases respectively, with 6 bases between them. The V gene's germline CDR1 is MRHNA and CDR2 SNTAGT. CDR3 loop: CASSDSLSTGELFF. In DNA form, the CDR3 reads TGTGCCAGCAGTGACTCGCTCAGCACCGGGGAGCTGTTTTTT.

This chain joins TRBV10-3 and TRBJ1-1, with TRBD1 as a possible D gene (5 bases). This CDR3 comprises 13 residues. V was cut by 10 bases and J by 0 bases, with 12 bases left in between. Looked up from germline, CDR1 is ENHRY and CDR2 is SYGVKD. Written as DNA, the CDR3 is TGTGCCACCCAACAGGAAATGAACACTGAAGCTTTCTTT. As protein: CATQQEMNTEAFF.

The chain employs TRBV7-2 and TRBJ1-5; perhaps TRBD1 as D (6 bases). V lost 5 bases and J lost 2, with 13 bases in between. Per the germline V gene, CDR1 is SGHTA and CDR2 is FQGNSA. The CDR3 is 15 residues long. CDR3 DNA sequence: TGTGCCAGCAGCCCCCAACCAGGGGGCAATCAGCCCCAGCATTTT. As protein: CASSPQPGGNQPQHF.

This clone was counted once. This rearrangement joins TRBV19 to TRBJ1-2; D is perhaps TRBD1 (6 bases). CDR3 length: 13 residues. CDR1 is LNHDA, CDR2 SQIVND, per germline (reference sequence). V lost 6 bases and J lost 8, with 16 bases in between. The CDR3 reads CASRRAPGEGYTF. The CDR3 nucleotides read TGTGCCAGTAGACGAGCGCCAGGGGAGGGCTACACCTTC. The full variable domain, completed using reference TRBV19 and TRBJ1-2, is DGGITQSPKYLFRKEGQNVTLSCEQNLNHDAMYWYRQDPGQGLRLIYYSQIVNDFQKGDIAEGYSVSREKKESFPLTVTSAQKNPTAFYLCASRRAPGEGYTFGSGTRLTVV.

V is TRBV7-8 and J is TRBJ2-5; TRBD2 aligns across 7 bases. The CDR3 loop spans 13 amino acids. V shed 3 bases, J shed 2 bases, and the junction held 0 bases outside the gene matches. Germline lookup yields CDR1 SGHVS and CDR2 FQNEAQ. The chain's CDR3 is CASSLGGQETQYF. CDR3 nucleotides: TGTGCCAGCAGCTTGGGGGGGCAAGAGACCCAGTACTTC.

This clone is a singleton in its sample. V gene TRBV5-1 combines with J gene TRBJ2-7; 9 bases map to TRBD1. Germline V gene data show CDR1 as SGHRS and CDR2 as YFSETQ. CDR3 size: 15 residues. The junction had 6 bases not matched to a gene; V was cut back by 3 bases and J by 2 bases. In nucleotides, the CDR3 is TGCGCCAGCAGCTCGCCGGGACAGGGCGCCTACGAGCAGTACTTC. Translating it yields CASSSPGQGAYEQYF.